This TCR beta chain comes out of a study of control samples from healthy donors and cancer patients. V was pared by 4 bases and J by 5 bases, with 14 bases between. CDR3 size: 14 residues. Germline loops: CDR1 SGHTA, CDR2 FQGNSA. Data came from immunoSEQ multiplex PCR; TCRdb stores just in-frame clones and leaves some out. The table shows approximately 150,000 clones, with around 88% occurring only once. The chain is built from TRBV7-2 and TRBJ1-1; D remains unclear. The sequencing sample was made of blood. This receptor was taken from a man younger than 35 in good health. CDR3 DNA sequence: TGTGCCAGCAGCTCCCTCGGTGGACGTACTGAAGCTTTCTTT. Its protein is CASSSLGGRTEAFF.